A single sample is the source of the 30 T cell receptor beta chains below, sequenced in a study of T-cell memory formation after mild COVID-19. In TCRdb, the 5' RACE reads were re-called with MiXCR into one record per CDR3 protein. Seen here are about 100,000 distinct CDR3 sequences, 11% observed once, and the top ten hold about two fifths. Sequencing was done on a sample of PBMCs or a T cell subset sorted from them (not recorded which). Receptor source: a man between 18 and 35 years old who had mild COVID-19 (a few samples of this study predate the infection). Cell type and time point are not known.

This clonotype was detected a few times. V usage is TRBV7-2 and J usage is TRBJ2-7; TRBD2 aligns across 10 bases. V was pared by 4 bases and J by 4 bases, with 7 bases of the junction left unmatched. The CDR3 spans 15 residues. CDR1 and CDR2 from the germline V gene are SGHTA and FQGNSA. This CDR3 reads CASSSSGGAVYEQYV. CDR3 bases: TGTGCCAGCAGCTCAAGCGGGGGGGCCGTTTACGAGCAGTACGTC.

This clonotype was seen a handful of times. The chain employs TRBV4-2 and TRBJ2-7, with 7 positions matching TRBD1. The germline V gene has CDR1 LGHNA and CDR2 YNFKEQ. The trim removed 6 bases at V and 2 bases at J, leaving 4 bases unmatched. This CDR3 is 13 amino acids long. The CDR3 DNA sequence: TGTGCCAGCAGTAGGGGGCTGGCCTACGAGCAGTACTTC. Encoded protein: CASSRGLAYEQYF.

This clonotype was recorded a few times. This chain joins TRBV30 and TRBJ2-3; no clear D. Per the germline V gene, CDR1 is GTSNPN and CDR2 is SVGIG (reference sequence). The V end was cut by 1 base, the J end by 2 bases, with 7 bases between. The CDR3 has 13 amino acids. The DNA of the CDR3 is TGTGCCTGGAGTGGCCCCAACACAGATACGCAGTATTTT. Translating it yields CAWSGPNTDTQYF.

This clonotype was seen a handful of times. This chain links TRBV7-2 with TRBJ2-1; D might be TRBD1 (6 bases). V shed 5 bases and J shed 2 bases, with 13 bases lying between them. Germline CDR1 reads SGHTA; CDR2 reads FQGNSA. The CDR3 runs 15 residues. The CDR3 here is CASSVRGWPYNEQFF. CDR3 coding DNA: TGTGCCAGCAGCGTCAGGGGATGGCCCTACAATGAGCAGTTCTTC.

This chain links TRBV10-3 with TRBJ2-7; D unclear. V shed 3 bases and J shed 4 bases, with 13 bases lying between them. CDR1 is ENHRY and CDR2 is SYGVKD in the germline V gene. The CDR3 length is 14 residues. The CDR3 DNA is TGTGCCATCAGTGATCTAGAGAAGCAGTACGAGCAGTACTTC. It codes for CAISDLEKQYEQYF.

The gene calls are TRBV4-1 and TRBJ2-7; 7 bases fit TRBD2. Germline CDR1 and CDR2: MGHRA and YSYEKL. The trim removed 0 bases at V and 2 bases at J, leaving 7 bases unmatched. The CDR3 extends over 16 amino acids. CDR3 amino acids: CASSQDFWGGAYEQYF. CDR3 bases: TGCGCCAGCAGCCAAGATTTTTGGGGGGGAGCCTACGAGCAGTACTTC.

This clonotype was counted ten times or more. V and J are TRBV29-1 and TRBJ2-1; D not certain. Germline CDR1 is SQVTM and CDR2 is ANQGSEA. This CDR3 contains 13 residues. Trimming shortened V by 5 bases and J by 0 bases, and 8 bases separated the two germline ends. The CDR3 here is CSVREASYNEQFF. CDR3 nucleotide sequence: TGCAGCGTTAGGGAAGCCTCCTACAATGAGCAGTTCTTC.

Many counts were recorded for this clonotype. V is TRBV9 and J is TRBJ1-2; the match to TRBD1 covers 7 bases. The CDR3 totals 16 residues. Germline trimming cut 0 bases from V and 0 bases from J; bases unmatched to any gene: 5. The germline CDR1 and CDR2 sequences are SGDLS and YYNGEE. The CDR3 reads CASSVDNRGANYGYTF. The CDR3, as DNA: TGTGCCAGCAGCGTAGACAACAGGGGTGCTAACTATGGCTACACCTTC.

The chain is built from TRBV6-2 or TRBV6-3 and TRBJ2-7; 8 bases align to TRBD1. The length of the CDR3 is 13 residues. Germline V gene sequence: CDR1 MNHEY, CDR2 SVGEGT. Unmatched junction bases numbered 6, after V lost 6 bases and J lost 5 bases. The CDR3 sequence is CASRQDRAHEQYV. The CDR3 nucleotides are TGTGCCAGCAGGCAGGACAGGGCCCACGAGCAGTACGTC.

The chain employs TRBV27 and TRBJ2-1, with TRBD1 matching over 7 bases. CDR1 is MNHEY, CDR2 SMNVEV, per germline (reference sequence). The V segment lost 5 bases and the J segment 0 bases; nucleotides outside the gene matches: 1. This CDR3 contains 14 residues. CDR3 loop: CASSRQGSYNEQFF. CDR3 in DNA: TGTGCCAGCAGTAGACAGGGCTCCTACAATGAGCAGTTCTTC.

Many counts were recorded for this clonotype. The chain recombines TRBV29-1 with TRBJ2-2; unclear D gene. V gave up 2 bases and J gave up 4 bases, with 8 bases separating them. Germline V gene data show CDR1 as SQVTM and CDR2 as ANQGSEA. This CDR3 is built from 13 residues. CDR3 DNA: TGCAGCGTTGAAATGGTTGGCACCGGGGAGCTGTTTTTT. Amino acids: CSVEMVGTGELFF.

V is TRBV5-1 and J is TRBJ1-5; no firm D call. V lost 0 bases, J lost 4 bases, and 5 bases lay in between. In germline, CDR1 is SGHRS, CDR2 YFSETQ. CDR3 length: 13 amino acids. In nucleotides, the CDR3 is TGCGCCAGCAGCTTGGAGGCAAATCAGCCCCAGCATTTT. This codes for CASSLEANQPQHF. Filled out from reference TRBV5-1 and TRBJ1-5, the complete variable domain reads KAGVTQTPRYLIKTRGQQVTLSCSPISGHRSVSWYQQTPGQGLQFLFEYFSETQRNKGNFPGRFSGRQFSNSRSEMNVSTLELGDSALYLCASSLEANQPQHFGDGTRLSIL.

V is TRBV7-2 and J is TRBJ2-7; TRBD2 aligns across 7 bases. Losses at the gene ends were 6 bases for V and 4 bases for J; bases not matched to a gene: 12. The CDR3 contains 15 residues. CDR1 is SGHTA, CDR2 FQGNSA, per germline. The CDR3 is CASSPLALGLYEQYF. The CDR3 nucleotides read TGTGCCAGCAGTCCACTAGCGTTGGGGCTATACGAGCAGTACTTC.

This clonotype has a handful of counts. V gene TRBV6-2 or TRBV6-3 combines with J gene TRBJ1-5; 9 positions agree with TRBD1. The J segment lost 6 bases and the V segment lost 2 bases, leaving 5 bases of the junction unmatched. This CDR3 spans 15 amino acids. The germline V gene has CDR1 MNHEY and CDR2 SVGEGT. This CDR3 is CASSYRTGAFQPQHF. In DNA form, the CDR3 reads TGTGCCAGCAGTTACAGGACAGGGGCCTTTCAGCCCCAGCATTTT.

This clonotype was seen only a few times. The V call is TRBV13, the J call TRBJ2-5; 12 bases are a match to TRBD2. With 5 bases clipped from V and 3 bases from J, the junction kept 4 bases outside the gene matches. This CDR3 has 15 residues. Germline V gene sequence: CDR1 PRHDT, CDR2 FYEKMQ (reference sequence). CDR3 in amino acids: CASSLAGGDKETQYF. The CDR3, as DNA: TGTGCCAGCAGCCTAGCGGGGGGGGACAAAGAGACCCAGTACTTC.

This clonotype came up a few times. The V call is TRBV6-2 or TRBV6-3, the J call TRBJ2-1, with 10 positions matching TRBD2. Germline lookup yields CDR1 MNHEY and CDR2 SVGEGT. This CDR3 comprises 17 residues. The J segment lost 3 bases and the V segment lost 2 bases, leaving 7 bases of the junction unmatched. The CDR3 DNA is TGTGCCAGCAGTTACCCCCCGGGACTAGCGTTCTACAATGAGCAGTTCTTC. Translated, it gives CASSYPPGLAFYNEQFF.

The rearrangement links TRBV12-3 or TRBV12-4 to TRBJ1-2; D perhaps matches TRBD1 (6 bases). The length of the CDR3 is 13 residues. The V end was cut by 5 bases, the J end by 8 bases, with 15 bases between. CDR3 sequence reads: CASSRRQDEGYTF. The CDR3 region has the DNA TGTGCCAGCAGTAGGAGACAGGACGAAGGCTACACCTTC.

In its sample, this clonotype was seen many times. Here the CDR3 reads CASSLRVGPGELFF. CDR3 sequence (DNA): TGTGCCAGCAGCTTGCGGGTCGGACCCGGGGAGCTGTTTTTT. V and J are TRBV7-9 and TRBJ2-2, with D perhaps TRBD2 (5 bases). The CDR3 runs to 14 residues. V was cut by 3 bases and J by 6 bases, with 11 bases left in between. The germline CDR1 and CDR2 sequences are SEHNR and FQNEAQ (reference sequence).

In its sample, this clonotype was seen a few times. V is TRBV5-1 and J is TRBJ1-2, with D tentatively TRBD1 (5 bases). This CDR3 region has 14 residues. CDR1 and CDR2 (germline): SGHRS, YFSETQ. The germline V and J ends were trimmed by 1 base and 6 bases, with 13 bases remaining between them. In nucleotides, the CDR3 is TGCGCCAGCAGCTTGAGGGGTCCCCTGGATGGCTACACCTTC. Translating it yields CASSLRGPLDGYTF.

The chain combines TRBV6-2 or TRBV6-3 with TRBJ1-1, with D unclear. Germline CDR1 reads MNHEY; CDR2 reads SVGEGT. V dropped 1 base and J dropped 7 bases, with 7 bases sitting between them. CDR3 length: 12 residues. CDR3 sequence: CASSYWESEAFF. DNA for the CDR3: TGTGCCAGCAGTTACTGGGAAAGTGAAGCTTTCTTT.

This sequence joins TRBV12-3 or TRBV12-4 and TRBJ2-5; 10 nucleotides match TRBD2. V lost 4 bases and J lost 5; bases outside the gene matches: 7. The CDR3 consists of 15 residues. For the CDR3, the DNA is TGTGCCAGCAGTTGGGAAGCGGGGGGGCACGAGACCCAGTACTTC. Protein product: CASSWEAGGHETQYF.

The chain has TRBV4-1 and TRBJ2-2; D might be TRBD1 (6 bases). V was cut by 4 bases and J by 3 bases, with 12 bases left in between. Germline V gives CDR1 MGHRA, CDR2 YSYEKL. This CDR3 region has 15 residues. This CDR3 reads CASSPGVQYTGELFF. CDR3 nucleotide sequence: TGCGCCAGCAGCCCAGGGGTGCAATACACCGGGGAGCTGTTTTTT.

This clonotype was detected a few times. V usage is TRBV12-3 or TRBV12-4 and J usage is TRBJ1-1; a weak D match, TRBD1 (5 bases). The CDR3 is 13 amino acids. Trimming removed 7 bases at V and 10 bases at J, with 19 bases between. The CDR3 region is CASTRPGYGGAFF. DNA for the CDR3: TGTGCCAGCACCCGACCGGGGTACGGGGGAGCTTTCTTT.

The rearrangement uses TRBV4-1 and TRBJ1-1; TRBD1 is a possible D gene (6 bases). V shed 5 bases and J shed 1 base, with 14 bases lying between them. Per germline, CDR1 MGHRA and CDR2 YSYEKL. This CDR3 is built from 15 residues. The CDR3, as DNA: TGCGCCAGCAGCGAGAAGACAGGTTGGAACACTGAAGCTTTCTTT. Residues: CASSEKTGWNTEAFF.

The chain employs TRBV9 and TRBJ2-5, with 14 bases that match TRBD2. Germline loops: CDR1 SGDLS, CDR2 YYNGEE. There are 22 residues in the CDR3. V lost 0 bases, J lost 2 bases, and 18 bases stayed unmatched. The CDR3 loop reads CASSVEGEGTSGGETRQETQYF. The CDR3 DNA is TGTGCCAGCAGCGTAGAGGGGGAAGGGACTAGCGGGGGCGAAACTCGTCAAGAGACCCAGTACTTC.

In this sample, this clonotype turned up a few times. J is TRBJ2-2 and V is TRBV7-2; D unresolved. V was clipped by 5 bases and J by 4 bases, with 20 bases between them. Germline CDR1 is SGHTA and CDR2 is FQGNSA. The CDR3 has 17 residues. The CDR3 nucleotides are TGTGCCAGCAGCCGTCGGCCAGAAAGGCTGTCCACCGGGGAGCTGTTTTTT. As protein: CASSRRPERLSTGELFF.

Details on this clonotype: One junction end does not reproduce the germline sequence, and a read error may be involved. The chain recombines TRBV7-2 with TRBJ2-2; 11 bases agree with TRBD2. CDR3 size: 15 residues. Germline assignment: CDR1 SGHTA and CDR2 FQGNSA. CDR3 sequence (DNA): TGTGACAGCAGCACCCGACTAGCGGGGTCCGGGGAGCTGTTTTTT. Protein product: CDSSTRLAGSGELFF.

The rearrangement links TRBV7-9 to TRBJ2-1; TRBD1 aligns across 7 bases. The CDR3 sequence is 12 residues long. The germline gives CDR1 SEHNR, CDR2 FQNEAQ (reference sequence). Unmatched junction bases numbered 4, after V lost 5 bases and J lost 9 bases. The CDR3 sequence: CASSPRGIEQFF. In DNA form, the CDR3 reads TGTGCCAGCAGCCCCAGGGGGATTGAGCAGTTCTTC.

This clonotype has just a few counts. This chain uses TRBV7-9 with TRBJ2-1; D is possibly TRBD1 (6 bases). CDR1 is SEHNR and CDR2 is FQNEAQ in the germline V gene (reference sequence). The CDR3 is made up of 13 amino acids. V dropped 5 bases and J dropped 12 bases, with 17 bases sitting between them. CDR3: CASSNDGQLAQFF. CDR3 sequence (DNA): TGTGCCAGCAGCAATGATGGACAGTTGGCGCAGTTCTTC.

This clonotype showed up just a few times. The chain uses TRBV19 and TRBJ2-1; D could derive from TRBD1 or TRBD2 (5 bases each). Trimming removed 7 bases at V and 6 bases at J, with 16 bases between. The CDR3 sequence is 14 residues long. Germline CDR1 LNHDA, CDR2 SQIVND (reference sequence). The CDR3: CASTDLGRSNEQFF. For the CDR3, the DNA is TGTGCCAGTACCGATTTGGGACGGAGCAATGAGCAGTTCTTC.